The rows below give T cell receptor beta chains drawn from one sample of a study of CD8 T cells in ankylosing spondylitis. MiXCR was run by TCRdb on the 5' RACE reads, yielding one entry per CDR3 protein. The sample carries 150,000 or so distinct CDR3 sequences, approximately 10% recorded once. Material: blood, either unsorted or a sorted T cell fraction (not recorded which). The receptors here all came from a female donor with ankylosing spondylitis or in good health (not recorded which). CDR3s include the opening cysteine and the closing phenylalanine or tryptophan. A D gene is named only where the DNA matches it firmly. Clone size is stated in some rows and not others, as once, few, many or a class when expanded.

TRBJ2-1,TRBV6-5,NA,15,NA,TGTGCCAGCAGTTACCGGCGGGCACCCTACAATGAGCAGTTCTTC,CASSYRRAPYNEQFF
TRBJ2-5,TRBV6-5,TRBD2,15,many,TGTGCCAGCAGTTACTCGAGCGGGGATCAAGAGACCCAGTACTTC,CASSYSSGDQETQYF
TRBJ1-5,TRBV6-4,NA,13,few,TGTGCCAGCAGTATCGATCGGGGTCAGCCCCAGCATTTT,CASSIDRGQPQHF
TRBJ2-1,TRBV7-2,NA,15,many,TGTGCCAGCACCATTAGCGGAAGCTCCTACAATGAGCAGTTCTTC,CASTISGSSYNEQFF
TRBJ2-3,TRBV12-3/TRBV12-4,NA,13,few,TGTGCCAGCAGTCCCTCGACCACAGATACGCAGTATTTT,CASSPSTTDTQYF
TRBJ2-7,TRBV6-2/TRBV6-3,NA,18,NA,TGTGCCAGCAGTTACCTCCGGGAGCCGATAAGGCCTCCCTACGAGCAGTACTTC,CASSYLREPIRPPYEQYF
TRBJ2-3,TRBV20-1,NA,14,few,TGCAGTGCTAGGGCCCCTGGGGGGGGCGATACGCAGTATTTT,CSARAPGGGDTQYF
TRBJ2-7,TRBV4-3,NA,15,NA,TGCGCCAGCAGCCGAGGAGAGGGAATCTCCTACGAGCAGTACTTC,CASSRGEGISYEQYF
TRBJ2-7,TRBV9,TRBD2,13,few,TGTGCCAGCAGCACCGGGGGGTCGTTCGAGCAGTACTTC,CASSTGGSFEQYF
TRBJ2-1,TRBV4-3,TRBD1,15,many,TGCGCCAGCAGCCAAGGACAGGGCTCCTACAATGAGCAGTTCTTC,CASSQGQGSYNEQFF
TRBJ2-1,TRBV19,TRBD2,13,NA,TGTGCCAGCAGCACTAGCGGCAACAATGAGCAGTTCTTC,CASSTSGNNEQFF
TRBJ2-3,TRBV4-3,NA,17,NA,TGCGCCAGCAGCCAATCTTATGGGGGAGGAAGCGCAGATACGCAGTATTTT,CASSQSYGGGSADTQYF
TRBJ2-7,TRBV7-9,TRBD1,15,NA,TGTGCCAGCAGCTTAAAGGGACAGGGATTTTGGGAGCAGTACTTC,CASSLKGQGFWEQYF
TRBJ2-1,TRBV12-3/TRBV12-4,NA,14,many,TGTGCCAGCAGTTACCCCGGGGCTGACAATGAGCAGTTCTTC,CASSYPGADNEQFF
TRBJ1-2,TRBV7-9,TRBD1,15,many,TGTGCCAGCAGCTACTCGACAGGGGGTAACTATGGCTACACCTTC,CASSYSTGGNYGYTF
TRBJ2-7,TRBV6-2/TRBV6-3,NA,14,NA,TGTGCCAGCCGCAAAGAGGGGTTTGTCTACGAGCAGTACTTC,CASRKEGFVYEQYF
TRBJ2-1,TRBV20-1,TRBD1,15,NA,TGCAGTGCTAGAGATCAGGGACAGGGGGTGTATGAGCAGTTCTTC,CSARDQGQGVYEQFF
TRBJ2-1,TRBV4-3,TRBD2,17,NA,TGCGCCAGCAGCCAAGATCGGGCGGGAGGGCCAGTAAATGAGCAGTTCTTC,CASSQDRAGGPVNEQFF
TRBJ2-3,TRBV27,TRBD2,15,NA,TGTGCCAGCAGTTTCGTGGGAGCGGGAGTAGATACGCAGTATTTT,CASSFVGAGVDTQYF
TRBJ1-1,TRBV20-1,NA,15,few,TGCAGTGCTAGAGATTTAGGGGAGGGGAACACTGAAGCTTTCTTT,CSARDLGEGNTEAFF
TRBJ2-1,TRBV12-3/TRBV12-4,NA,15,many,TGTGCCAGCAGTTCCGAACAGAACAGGGAAGGTGAGCAGTTCTTC,CASSSEQNREGEQFF
TRBJ1-2,TRBV6-1,TRBD1,14,few,TGTGCCAGCACCCTTACGGGACAGGGGGGGGGCTACACCTTC,CASTLTGQGGGYTF
TRBJ1-2,TRBV4-3,NA,14,NA,TGCGCCAGCAGCCAAGATTCTACTAACTATGGCTACACCTTC,CASSQDSTNYGYTF
TRBJ1-3,TRBV6-5,NA,12,NA,TGTGCCACTTCGACAGGAGGAAACACCATATATTTT,CATSTGGNTIYF
TRBJ2-7,TRBV20-1,TRBD2,15,NA,TGCAGTGCTAGAGTAACTAGCGGGAGAGGTAACGAGCAGTACTTC,CSARVTSGRGNEQYF
TRBJ2-1,TRBV6-5,TRBD1,15,few,TGTGCCAGCAGTCCCCGGGGACAGGGGCTCAATGAGCAGTTCTTC,CASSPRGQGLNEQFF
TRBJ1-2,TRBV27,NA,13,NA,TGTGCCAGCAGCATGGCGGCCGACTATGGCTACACCTTC,CASSMAADYGYTF
TRBJ2-7,TRBV4-3,NA,13,many,TGCGCCAGCAGCCAAGGACAGGACTACGAGCAGTACTTC,CASSQGQDYEQYF
TRBJ2-5,TRBV27,NA,12,NA,TGTGCCAGCAGTTTATGGAGGGGGACCCAGTACTTC,CASSLWRGTQYF
TRBJ2-1,TRBV3-1,TRBD2,17,few,TGTGCCAGCAGCCAAGACTCGCGGGAGGGATCCTACAATGAGCAGTTCTTC,CASSQDSREGSYNEQFF
TRBJ2-1,TRBV12-3/TRBV12-4,TRBD2,13,few,TGTGCCAGCAGTTTCAGTAGCGGGAATGAGCAGTTCTTC,CASSFSSGNEQFF
TRBJ1-1,TRBV5-1,TRBD1,15,NA,TGCGCCAGCAGCATAACCGGGACAGGGAACACTGAAGCTTTCTTT,CASSITGTGNTEAFF
TRBJ2-4,TRBV7-8,NA,14,once,TGTGCCAGCAGCTTAGCCCCGGGACAAAACATTCAGTACTTC,CASSLAPGQNIQYF
TRBJ1-2,TRBV7-9,NA,15,many,TGTGCCAGCAGCTTAGTTGGCACAGCTAACTATGGCTACACCTTC,CASSLVGTANYGYTF
TRBJ1-1,TRBV28,NA,13,few,TGTGCCAGCATCCAGTTAGTCGGGGTTGAAGCTTTCTTT,CASIQLVGVEAFF
TRBJ2-5,TRBV6-4,TRBD1,18,NA,TGTGCCAGCAGTGACCCCCACAGGGGGCAACCGTACCAAGAGACCCAGTACTTC,CASSDPHRGQPYQETQYF
TRBJ2-3,TRBV5-6,NA,14,few,TGTGCCAGCAGCTTGGTCGCGGGAACAGATACGCAGTATTTT,CASSLVAGTDTQYF
TRBJ1-3,TRBV7-2,NA,14,NA,TGTGCCAGCAGCCCCCCGCGCTTGAGAAACACCATATATTTT,CASSPPRLRNTIYF
TRBJ2-7,TRBV7-2,NA,13,NA,TGTGCCAGCAGCTTAGATCCCGGCGGAGAGCAGTACTTC,CASSLDPGGEQYF
TRBJ1-2,TRBV6-1,NA,14,few,TGTGCCAGCTCCCCCCAGGGAGCAGACTATGGCTACACCTTC,CASSPQGADYGYTF
TRBJ1-5,TRBV9,NA,14,few,TGTGCCAGCAGCGCGCAGTATAGCAATCAGCCCCAGCATTTT,CASSAQYSNQPQHF
TRBJ2-1,TRBV5-6,TRBD2,16,many,TGTGCCAGCAGCTTAGAGCGGGAGCTCTCCTACAATGAGCAGTTCTTC,CASSLERELSYNEQFF
TRBJ2-3,TRBV12-3/TRBV12-4,NA,15,many,TGTGCCAGCAGTTTAGTTTGGGACTTGGATCCTACGCAGTATTTT,CASSLVWDLDPTQYF
TRBJ2-2,TRBV9,NA,16,NA,TGTGCCAGCAGCCCTCCTGGGGCTCCGAACACCGGGGAGCTGTTTTTT,CASSPPGAPNTGELFF
TRBJ2-4,TRBV15,NA,17,NA,TGTGCCACCAGCAGAGATCTCGGGACTTGGCGCGGAAACATTCAGTACTTC,CATSRDLGTWRGNIQYF
TRBJ2-7,TRBV24-1,NA,22,few,TGTGCCACCAGTGATCCCTTGTTCTCGGCCGCATTCATACTCCCCTCCTCCTACGAGCAGTACTTC,CATSDPLFSAAFILPSSYEQYF
TRBJ2-7,TRBV7-2,TRBD2,14,many,TGTGCCAGCAGTATAGCGGGAGGTCGCTACGAGCAGTACTTC,CASSIAGGRYEQYF
TRBJ1-2,TRBV29-1,TRBD1,16,many,TGCAGCGTAGTAACGGAGTTCCCAGACAGGGGGTATGGCTACACCTTC,CSVVTEFPDRGYGYTF
TRBJ2-1,TRBV7-9,TRBD2,14,NA,TGTGCCAGCAGTCCTAGCGGCCTCTACAATGAGCAGTTCTTC,CASSPSGLYNEQFF
TRBJ2-3,TRBV5-1,NA,14,NA,TGCGCCAGCAGCTTCGCCCAGGGCACAGATACGCAGTATTTT,CASSFAQGTDTQYF
TRBJ2-7,TRBV6-1,TRBD2,15,NA,TGTGCCAGCAGAATTAGTCCCGGGACTAGTTACGAGCAGTACTTC,CASRISPGTSYEQYF
TRBJ2-7,TRBV7-2,NA,16,many,TGTGCCAGCAGCTTAGCCGGGACTGGATCATCCTACGAGCAGTACTTC,CASSLAGTGSSYEQYF
TRBJ1-1,TRBV7-9,NA,12,few,TGTGCCAGCAGCTTATCGCCGGTTGAAGCTTTCTTT,CASSLSPVEAFF